Listed below are T cell receptor beta chains from one sample, sequenced in a study of T cell responses to AZD1222 COVID-19 vaccine. The assay was immunoSEQ multiplex PCR, and TCRdb's table has in-frame clones only and misses some. The table records 140,000 to 150,000 clones, 82% of them present only once. The specimen comprised peripheral blood, sampled on day 0 of MenACWY control vaccination. These TCRs come from an adult in good health. Both conserved end residues are part of each CDR3. The order of the fields is D gene, clone size, J gene, V gene, CDR3 DNA, CDR3 protein. D genes are given only for firm matches. The size entry is marked missing in some rows and otherwise reads once, few, many or a size class.

d_gene: -
abundance: once
j_gene: TRBJ2-7
v_gene: TRBV5-1
CDR3nt: TGCGCCAGCAGCTTAACCCCCGGGGCTAGCTCCTACGAGCAGTACTTC
CDR3aa: CASSLTPGASSYEQYF

d_gene: -
abundance: -
j_gene: TRBJ1-5
v_gene: TRBV6-5
CDR3nt: TGTGCCAGCAGTTATGGAGGGTTCAATCAGCCCCAGCATTTT
CDR3aa: CASSYGGFNQPQHF

d_gene: -
abundance: -
j_gene: TRBJ1-6
v_gene: TRBV12-3/TRBV12-4
CDR3nt: TGTGCCAGCAGTTATTACGCCAATTCACCCCTCCACTTT
CDR3aa: CASSYYANSPLHF

d_gene: -
abundance: -
j_gene: TRBJ2-5
v_gene: TRBV10-1
CDR3nt: TGCGCCAGCAGTGAGTCCCTTGAGGGGGGGGCTGGGGAGACCCAGTACTTC
CDR3aa: CASSESLEGGAGETQYF

d_gene: -
abundance: -
j_gene: TRBJ2-2
v_gene: TRBV4-1
CDR3nt: TGCGCCAGCAGCCAAGATAGAGGGACCGGGGAGCTGTTTTTT
CDR3aa: CASSQDRGTGELFF

d_gene: TRBD2
abundance: -
j_gene: TRBJ2-1
v_gene: TRBV24-1
CDR3nt: TGTGCCACCAGTGACCGGGCCTCGGGGGGCAATGAGCAGTTCTTC
CDR3aa: CATSDRASGGNEQFF

d_gene: -
abundance: -
j_gene: TRBJ2-7
v_gene: TRBV14
CDR3nt: TGTGCCAGCAGCCAAGATATCTCGCCAGGGTACTCCTACGAGCAGTACTTC
CDR3aa: CASSQDISPGYSYEQYF

d_gene: TRBD2
abundance: -
j_gene: TRBJ2-7
v_gene: TRBV7-6
CDR3nt: TGTGCCAGCAGCTCCGCCCCTAGCGGCACCTACGAGCAGTACTTC
CDR3aa: CASSSAPSGTYEQYF

d_gene: -
abundance: few
j_gene: TRBJ2-7
v_gene: TRBV19
CDR3nt: TGTGCCAGTAGTCCACAGGTAACCTACCTTTACGAGCAGTACTTC
CDR3aa: CASSPQVTYLYEQYF

d_gene: -
abundance: -
j_gene: TRBJ2-1
v_gene: TRBV3-1/TRBV3-2
CDR3nt: TGTGCCAGCAGCCGGGGGGGGACAGAACTCTACAATGAGCAGTTCTTC
CDR3aa: CASSRGGTELYNEQFF

d_gene: TRBD2
abundance: -
j_gene: TRBJ2-5
v_gene: TRBV7-9
CDR3nt: TGTGCCAGCAGCTTCCCCGGGACTAGCGGAGAGACCCAGTACTTC
CDR3aa: CASSFPGTSGETQYF

d_gene: TRBD1
abundance: -
j_gene: TRBJ1-1
v_gene: TRBV23-1
CDR3nt: TGCGCCAGCAGTCAATGTCTTCAGGAGGGAGGGGGCAGCGCTTTCTTT
CDR3aa: CASSQCLQEGGGSAFF

d_gene: TRBD1
abundance: -
j_gene: TRBJ2-3
v_gene: TRBV5-8
CDR3nt: TGTGCCAGCAGCTTGTATCCCGGGACAGGGAAGACAGATACGCAGTATTTT
CDR3aa: CASSLYPGTGKTDTQYF

d_gene: TRBD1
abundance: -
j_gene: TRBJ2-3
v_gene: TRBV24-1
CDR3nt: TGTGCCACCAGTGCCTACGGACAGGGGGTACGTAACACAGATACGCAGTATTTT
CDR3aa: CATSAYGQGVRNTDTQYF

d_gene: TRBD2
abundance: -
j_gene: TRBJ2-2
v_gene: TRBV29-1
CDR3nt: TGCAGCGTCACGGGACTAGGGAACACCGGGGAGCTGTTTTTT
CDR3aa: CSVTGLGNTGELFF

d_gene: -
abundance: once
j_gene: TRBJ2-1
v_gene: TRBV12-3/TRBV12-4
CDR3nt: TGTGCCAGCAGTTTGGCCAGGGCCAATGAGCAGTTCTTC
CDR3aa: CASSLARANEQFF

d_gene: -
abundance: -
j_gene: TRBJ2-6
v_gene: TRBV5-1
CDR3nt: TGCGCCAGCAGCTACACCTTTCAAATCTCTGGGGCCAACGTCCTGACTTTC
CDR3aa: CASSYTFQISGANVLTF

d_gene: -
abundance: -
j_gene: TRBJ2-5
v_gene: TRBV30
CDR3nt: TGTGCCTGGAGTCCCGGGGCCCAAGAGACCCAGTACTTC
CDR3aa: CAWSPGAQETQYF

d_gene: TRBD1
abundance: once
j_gene: TRBJ1-6
v_gene: TRBV19
CDR3nt: TGTGCCACTTCGGGACAGGGAAATGGATCACCCCTCCACTTT
CDR3aa: CATSGQGNGSPLHF

d_gene: -
abundance: -
j_gene: TRBJ1-1
v_gene: TRBV6-6
CDR3nt: TGTGCCAGCATTTGGCAGCGGAACACTGAAGCTTTCTTT
CDR3aa: CASIWQRNTEAFF

d_gene: -
abundance: -
j_gene: TRBJ2-7
v_gene: TRBV3-1/TRBV3-2
CDR3nt: TGTGCCAGCAGCGCAAACAGGGCCTACGAGCAGTACTTC
CDR3aa: CASSANRAYEQYF

d_gene: TRBD1
abundance: -
j_gene: TRBJ1-3
v_gene: TRBV25-1
CDR3nt: TGTGCCAGCAGTCCCACAGGGGTCCCTGGAAACACCATATATTTT
CDR3aa: CASSPTGVPGNTIYF

d_gene: -
abundance: -
j_gene: TRBJ1-4
v_gene: TRBV7-6
CDR3nt: TGTGCCAGCAGCTTGGGTGGGCTTTCGATAGAAAAACTGTTTTTT
CDR3aa: CASSLGGLSIEKLFF

d_gene: -
abundance: -
j_gene: TRBJ2-7
v_gene: TRBV7-3
CDR3nt: TGTGCCAGCAGCTTAGATCCAGGGGCCCACTACGAGCAGTACTTC
CDR3aa: CASSLDPGAHYEQYF

d_gene: TRBD1
abundance: -
j_gene: TRBJ1-2
v_gene: TRBV7-9
CDR3nt: TGTGCCAGCAGCTTAGAGGCCGGCGCACAGGGGCACGGCTACACCTTC
CDR3aa: CASSLEAGAQGHGYTF

d_gene: TRBD2
abundance: -
j_gene: TRBJ2-7
v_gene: TRBV18
CDR3nt: TGTGCCAGCTCACCCCGACTAGCGGGGGGGCACGAGCAGTACTTC
CDR3aa: CASSPRLAGGHEQYF

d_gene: -
abundance: many
j_gene: TRBJ1-1
v_gene: TRBV3-1/TRBV3-2
CDR3nt: TGTGCCAGCAGCCAAGTGGCCTGGACGAAGCCGAACACTGAAGCTTTCTTT
CDR3aa: CASSQVAWTKPNTEAFF

d_gene: -
abundance: -
j_gene: TRBJ2-3
v_gene: TRBV5-5
CDR3nt: TGTGCCAGCAGCTTGGTTCCGGGCACAGATACGCAGTATTTT
CDR3aa: CASSLVPGTDTQYF

d_gene: TRBD1
abundance: many
j_gene: TRBJ2-7
v_gene: TRBV19
CDR3nt: TGTGCCAGTAAAGGGACAGGATCCTACGAGCAGTACTTC
CDR3aa: CASKGTGSYEQYF

d_gene: TRBD1
abundance: -
j_gene: TRBJ1-1
v_gene: TRBV10-3
CDR3nt: TGTGCCATCAGTGAAGAGGACAGGGGGAACACTGAAGCTTTCTTT
CDR3aa: CAISEEDRGNTEAFF

d_gene: -
abundance: -
j_gene: TRBJ1-3
v_gene: TRBV19
CDR3nt: TGTGCCAGTAGTAGGCAGGTCTCTGGAAACACCATATATTTT
CDR3aa: CASSRQVSGNTIYF

d_gene: TRBD1
abundance: -
j_gene: TRBJ1-5
v_gene: TRBV7-8
CDR3nt: TGTGCCAGCAGCGACAGGGGGCTTCAGCCCCAGCATTTT
CDR3aa: CASSDRGLQPQHF

d_gene: -
abundance: -
j_gene: TRBJ2-1
v_gene: TRBV9
CDR3nt: TGTGCCAGCAGCGTAGCTAGCGATAGCTCCTACAATGAGCAGTTCTTC
CDR3aa: CASSVASDSSYNEQFF

d_gene: TRBD1
abundance: once
j_gene: TRBJ1-2
v_gene: TRBV2
CDR3nt: TGTGCCAGCAGTGAAATGATTCGAGCAGGGGGTGGCGGCGGCTACACCTTC
CDR3aa: CASSEMIRAGGGGGYTF

d_gene: TRBD1
abundance: -
j_gene: TRBJ2-2
v_gene: TRBV7-6
CDR3nt: TGTGCCAGCAGCCTCCGACAGGGGAAGGCCGGGGAGCTGTTTTTT
CDR3aa: CASSLRQGKAGELFF

d_gene: -
abundance: -
j_gene: TRBJ1-2
v_gene: TRBV9
CDR3nt: TGTGCCAGCAGCGTAGGTTCTATTTCTAACTATGGCTACACCTTC
CDR3aa: CASSVGSISNYGYTF

d_gene: TRBD1
abundance: -
j_gene: TRBJ1-1
v_gene: TRBV10-1
CDR3nt: TGCGCCAGCAGTGCCGGGACAGGGGGGACGAACACTGAAGCTTTCTTT
CDR3aa: CASSAGTGGTNTEAFF

d_gene: TRBD1
abundance: -
j_gene: TRBJ1-2
v_gene: TRBV5-6
CDR3nt: TGTGCCAGCAGCTCGACAGGGGGCGCAGACTATGGCTACACCTTC
CDR3aa: CASSSTGGADYGYTF

d_gene: TRBD1
abundance: few
j_gene: TRBJ2-1
v_gene: TRBV7-3
CDR3nt: TGTGCCAGCAGCCCCCGGACAGGGTTGTACAATGAGCAGTTCTTC
CDR3aa: CASSPRTGLYNEQFF

d_gene: -
abundance: -
j_gene: TRBJ2-5
v_gene: TRBV29-1
CDR3nt: TGCAGCGTTGAAGGGGACATACAAGAGACCCAGTACTTC
CDR3aa: CSVEGDIQETQYF

d_gene: -
abundance: few
j_gene: TRBJ1-1
v_gene: TRBV6-2/TRBV6-3
CDR3nt: TGTGCCAGCAGTTACAACTTGGGCCGGCGGAACACTGAAGCTTTCTTT
CDR3aa: CASSYNLGRRNTEAFF

d_gene: -
abundance: few
j_gene: TRBJ2-1
v_gene: TRBV5-1
CDR3nt: TGCGCCAGCAGCCCGGGACTTTATTCCTACAATGAGCAGTTCTTC
CDR3aa: CASSPGLYSYNEQFF